Following are 11 T cell receptor delta chains from one sample sequenced in a study of γδ T cells in repeated Plasmodium falciparum infection. Bulk repertoires came from Vgamma9/Vdelta2+ or Vdelta2-negative gammadelta T cells flow-sorted from PBMC. TCRdb reprocessed the multiplex PCR reads through CATT. The data contain about 51,000 delta-chain clones, around 2% of them singletons. The sample was gamma-delta T cells from blood. The receptors stem from a pool of human donors (malaria-infected and uninfected, not separated).

This clone has more than one count but fewer than ten. The protein TCRdb lists belongs to a much larger clone and differs from this DNA's translation at residue 9, which points to a read error; the protein shown is made from the DNA. In the same sample, other DNA sequences code for this CDR3. The rearrangement links TRDV3 to TRDJ1, with 9 bases aligning to TRDD3. The CDR3 extends over 22 amino acids. Per germline, CDR1 TVYSNPD and CDR2 GDNSRS (reference sequence). For the CDR3, the DNA is TGTGCCTGTCGAAGGCCTTCCTCAAGGGGCCTGTACTGGGGGACCGGATACGATAAGCTCATCTTT. Protein product: CACRRPSSRGLYWGTGYDKLIF.

This clone was recorded a few times. The likely explanation is a read error, given a far larger clone one base away. The sample carries other DNA sequences with the same CDR3. This chain links TRDV1 with TRDJ1; TRDD3 matches at 10 bases. Here the J gene came from matching the DNA to germline, since TCRdb omits it. Germline V gives CDR1 TSWWSYY, CDR2 QGS. V shed 2 bases, J shed 4 bases, and the junction held 25 bases outside the gene matches. The CDR3 consists of 22 residues. The CDR3 DNA follows: TGTGCTCTTGGGGAAGGGGCCTTCCTCTCTACTACTGGGGGATTCTACCTCGATAAACTCATCTTT. As protein: CALGEGAFLSTTGGFYLDKLIF.

Concerning this clone: The protein that TCRdb holds for this DNA derives from a much larger clone and differs from the translated DNA at residue 8, which likely indicates a read error; the protein shown here is translated from the DNA. The chain carries TRDV3 and TRDJ1; D is uncertain. The J gene was not available in TCRdb and was assigned here by matching the DNA to germline segments. The V end was cut by 4 bases, the J end by 4 bases, with 16 bases between. The CDR3 runs to 13 residues. CDR1 and CDR2 from the germline V gene are TVYSNPD and GDNSRS (reference sequence). DNA for the CDR3: TGTGCCTCCGCCGGTCTTGAGTGCGATAAACTCATCTTT. Translated: CASAGLECDKLIF.

As regards this clone: The protein recorded in TCRdb matches a much larger clone and deviates from this DNA's translation at residue 6, suggesting a read error; the protein here is obtained by translating the DNA. The chain joins TRDV1 to TRDJ1; D ambiguous. The J gene, left out of TCRdb, was set here by checking the DNA against germline. The CDR3 contains 20 residues. The V gene lost 2 bases and the J gene lost 3 bases, with 28 bases spanning the gap. Germline V gene lookup returns CDR1 TSWWSYY and CDR2 QGS. The CDR3 bases are TGTGCTCTTGGGGAAATCTACAGGCCGGCTTGGACATTCCGCCCCGATAAACTCATCTTT. Its translation: CALGEIYRPAWTFRPDKLIF.

This clone was found many times. This sequence is one base from a far larger clone and is likely a read error. Other DNA sequences in the sample encode the same CDR3. This sequence joins TRDV2 and TRDJ1; 10 nucleotides align to TRDD3. TCRdb offers no J gene call, so here the DNA was matched to germline to obtain one. Germline V gene sequence: CDR1 GEAIGNYY, CDR2 EKD. The CDR3 contains 19 residues. With 0 bases clipped from V and 0 bases from J, the junction kept 12 bases outside the gene matches. The CDR3 coding sequence is TGTGCCTGTGACACCGTAGGCGGGGGATACGTGGGGTACACCGATAAACTCATCTTT. Translation: CACDTVGGGYVGYTDKLIF.

Only a few counts were recorded for this clone. A far larger clone is only one base removed, so a read error is likely. Other DNA sequences in this sample translate to the same CDR3. The chain joins TRDV3 to TRDJ1, with D possibly TRDD3 on 8 matching bases. Since TCRdb gives no J gene, matching the DNA to germline was used here to assign it. The CDR3 runs 21 residues. Germline V CDR1 and CDR2: TVYSNPD, GDNSRS (reference sequence). The CDR3 here is CAFSSPFIPTRGYSYTDKLIF. The CDR3 nucleotides read TGTGCTTTTAGCTCCCCTTTCATTCCTACGAGGGGATACAGCTACACCGATAAACTCATCTTT.

Comments on this clone: This likely stems from a read error, as it lies one base from a far larger clone. The sample carries other DNA sequences with the same CDR3. This chain uses TRDV1 with TRDJ1; 12 nucleotides line up with TRDD3. The J gene is absent in TCRdb and was assigned here via DNA matching to germline. Germline lookup yields CDR1 TSWWSYY and CDR2 QGS. The junction had 24 bases not matched to a gene; V was cut back by 2 bases and J by 2 bases. This CDR3 region has 23 residues. CDR3 loop: CALGEGTYLYWGILIPNTDKLIF. CDR3 coding DNA: TGTGCTCTTGGGGAAGGAACCTACCTCTACTGGGGGATACTAATACCGAATACCGATAAACTCATCTTT.

Many counts were recorded for this clone. This chain links TRAV29/DV5 with TRDJ1; D possibly corresponds to TRDD3 (5 bases). The CDR3 extends over 16 amino acids. Germline loops: CDR1 NSMFDY, CDR2 ISSIKDK. Trimming pared 1 base from V and 0 bases from J, leaving 16 bases between. The CDR3: CAASYLSGSYTDKLIF. The CDR3 DNA is TGTGCAGCAAGCTACCTCTCTGGGTCGTACACCGATAAACTCATCTTT.

This clone was observed a few times. The protein recorded in TCRdb matches a much larger clone and deviates from this DNA's translation at residue 6, suggesting a read error; the protein here is obtained by translating the DNA. The chain links TRDV3 to TRDJ1; no clear D gene. CDR3 length: 12 residues. V was pared by 1 base and J by 9 bases, with 15 bases between. Germline V gives CDR1 TVYSNPD, CDR2 GDNSRS (reference sequence). The CDR3 DNA is TGTGCCTTTATCTCCCCTTACCATGAACTCATCTTT. This encodes CAFISPYHELIF.

This clone has more than one count but fewer than ten. A far larger clone is off by one base, so a read error is likely. Other DNA sequences in the sample encode the same CDR3. With the J gene uncalled, the V gene is TRDV1. The CDR3 consists of 14 residues. Germline CDR1 TSWWSYY, CDR2 QGS. The CDR3 DNA reads TGTGCTCTTGGGGCCCGACTCCGGAGAGCACAGCTCTTCTTT. Its protein is CALGARLRRAQLFF.

By its share, this clone is medium-sized. The sample has other DNA sequences that encode this CDR3 too. CDR3 loop: CALGYNLRRGIRVSDKLIF. The CDR3 region has the DNA TGTGCTCTTGGGTACAATCTACGGCGGGGGATACGTGTTTCCGATAAACTCATCTTT. The V gene is TRDV1, the J gene TRDJ1; TRDD3 matches at 10 bases. J lost 3 bases, V lost 5 bases, and 18 bases had no gene match. There are 19 residues in the CDR3. Germline assignment: CDR1 TSWWSYY and CDR2 QGS.